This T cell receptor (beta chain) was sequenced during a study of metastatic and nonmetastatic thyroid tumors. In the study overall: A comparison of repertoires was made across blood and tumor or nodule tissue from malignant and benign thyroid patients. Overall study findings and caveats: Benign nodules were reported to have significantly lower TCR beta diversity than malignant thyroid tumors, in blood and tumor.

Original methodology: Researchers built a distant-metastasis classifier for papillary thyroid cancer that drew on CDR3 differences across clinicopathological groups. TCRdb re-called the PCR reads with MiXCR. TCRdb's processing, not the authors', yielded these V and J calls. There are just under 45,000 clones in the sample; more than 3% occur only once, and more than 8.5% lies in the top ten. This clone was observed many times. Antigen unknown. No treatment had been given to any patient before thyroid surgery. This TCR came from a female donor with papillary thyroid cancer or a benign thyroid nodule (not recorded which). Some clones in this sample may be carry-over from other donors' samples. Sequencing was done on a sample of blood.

Here the CDR3 DNA reads TGTGCCAGCAGTACTCAAACAGGGGGCTTCGGTGAAGCTTTCTTT. This translates into CASSTQTGGFGEAFF. The chain recombines TRBV6-1 with TRBJ1-1; TRBD1 agrees at 9 bases. The J segment lost 7 bases and the V segment lost 5 bases, leaving 11 bases of the junction unmatched. Germline loops: CDR1 MNHNS, CDR2 SASEGT. The CDR3 runs 15 residues.